The 7 T cell receptor beta chains reported below all come from one sample, sequenced in a study of cytomegalovirus exposure and HLA in healthy donors. The PCR made use of 60 Vbeta and 13 Jbeta primers. Clones were read by immunoSEQ multiplex PCR, and TCRdb kept only the in-frame ones, dropping some. There are 95,000 to 150,000 clones in the sample; 83% occur only once, and 20% lies in the top ten. Sequenced: PBMCs. These receptors all come from a man aged 18-30 years in good health and CMV-seropositive.

The chain carries TRBV11-2 and TRBJ1-1; the match to TRBD1 covers 7 bases. Germline CDR1 reads SGHAT; CDR2 reads FQNNGV. This CDR3 has 17 amino acids. Germline trimming cut 4 bases from V and 5 bases from J; bases unmatched to any gene: 16. The CDR3 DNA is TGTGCCAGCAGCTACTACTGGGGACAGCCCGGAGGAACTGAAGCTTTCTTT. Translating it yields CASSYYWGQPGGTEAFF.

CDR3 in amino acids: CAWSSAGPTETQYF. In DNA form, the CDR3 reads TGTGCCTGGAGTTCGGCAGGCCCAACAGAGACCCAGTACTTC. The chain combines TRBV30 with TRBJ2-5; D gene unclear. Between the trimmed V and J ends, which lost 2 bases and 4 bases, there was a span of 14 bases. Germline V gene lookup returns CDR1 GTSNPN and CDR2 SVGIG (reference sequence). CDR3 length: 14 residues. The variable domain in full, completed from reference TRBV30 and TRBJ2-5, reads SQTIHQWPATLVQPVGSPLSLECTVEGTSNPNLYWYRQAAGRGLQLLFYSVGIGQISSEVPQNLSASRPQDRQFILSSKKLLLSDSGFYLCAWSSAGPTETQYFGPGTRLLVL.

The chain links TRBV9 to TRBJ1-3; TRBD1 might be the D (6 bases). The CDR3 sequence is 17 residues long. V lost 0 bases to trimming and J lost 2 bases, with 15 bases between them. The germline CDR1 and CDR2 sequences are SGDLS and YYNGEE. The CDR3 nucleotides read TGTGCCAGCAGCGTAGAGTCTGCAGGGGTGGCTGGAAACACCATATATTTT. Protein product: CASSVESAGVAGNTIYF.

In this sample, this clone turned up a few times. The rearrangement joins TRBV19 to TRBJ2-1; TRBD1 matches 8 bases. This CDR3 spans 15 amino acids. Germline CDR1 is LNHDA and CDR2 is SQIVND (reference sequence). The V gene end was trimmed by 2 bases and the J gene end by 7 bases; junction bases not matched to a gene: 7. The CDR3 nucleotides are TGTGCCAGTAGTATACGGACAGGGTTTTCTAATGAGCAGTTCTTC. This codes for CASSIRTGFSNEQFF.

The chain employs TRBV5-1 and TRBJ2-7, with 9 bases aligning to TRBD1. After removal of 5 bases from V and 3 bases from J, the junction contained 9 bases not matched to a gene. The CDR3 is 15 residues long. Germline V gene data show CDR1 as SGHRS and CDR2 as YFSETQ. Here the CDR3 DNA reads TGCGCCAGCAGACCTGCCGGGACAGGGAACTACGAGCAGTACTTC. It yields the protein CASRPAGTGNYEQYF.

The V call is TRBV28, the J call TRBJ2-3; 10 bases fit TRBD1. The V segment lost 5 bases and the J segment 4 bases; nucleotides outside the gene matches: 9. This CDR3 is 16 amino acids long. Germline V gives CDR1 MDHEN, CDR2 SYDVKM. The CDR3 is CASSLSLTGGPDTQYF. As DNA, the CDR3 is TGTGCCAGCAGTCTATCGTTGACAGGGGGCCCAGATACGCAGTATTTT.

This clone occurred once. V gene TRBV7-8 combines with J gene TRBJ1-5, with D perhaps TRBD1 (5 bases). Germline values: CDR1 SGHVS, CDR2 FQNEAQ. Trimming removed 5 bases at V and 3 bases at J, with 20 bases between. CDR3 size: 17 residues. CDR3 coding DNA: TGTGCCAGCAGCCCTGACGGGGGGGACGGCCTCAATCAGCCCCAGCATTTT. Encoded protein: CASSPDGGDGLNQPQHF.